These T cell receptor beta chains were read from a single sample in a study of vaccination and CD4 T cells after COVID-19. TCRdb re-called the PCR reads through MiXCR, storing one row per CDR3 protein. The profile covers tens of thousands of distinct CDR3 sequences, with roughly half appearing a single time and about 8.4% taken by the ten largest. These receptors are not linked to any known antigen. What was sequenced was CD4+ T cells from blood, cultured in vitro. These receptor sequences come from a human donor who had recovered from COVID-19. The CDR3 runs from the conserved cysteine through the conserved F or W. D genes are given only for firm matches. Clone size is not always given. Where it is, it says once, few, many or a class for expanded clones.

j_gene,d_gene,v_gene,abundance,CDR3nt,CDR3aa
TRBJ2-7,-,TRBV2,large,TGTGCCAGCAATCAGGACAGAAATTACGAGCAGTACTTC,CASNQDRNYEQYF
TRBJ1-2,TRBD1,TRBV10-3,few,TGTGCCATCAGTGTTCGGGGACAGGGGGACTATGGCTACACCTTC,CAISVRGQGDYGYTF
TRBJ2-1,TRBD2,TRBV30,once,TGTGCCTGGAGTTTTGGCGGGAGCTCCTACAATGAGCAGTTCTTC,CAWSFGGSSYNEQFF
TRBJ2-1,TRBD1,TRBV20-1,few,TGCAGTGCCTTTGACAGGGGAAGGGGCAATGAGCAGTTCTTC,CSAFDRGRGNEQFF
TRBJ2-2,TRBD1,TRBV7-3,medium-sized,TGTGCCAGCAGCTTGGGGGGACAGGGGAATACCGGGGAGCTGTTTTTT,CASSLGGQGNTGELFF
TRBJ2-1,TRBD2,TRBV11-3,-,TGTGCCAGCAGATGTGGAACTAGCGGGACCCTATACCATAGCTCCTACAATGAGCAGTTCTTC,CASRCGTSGTLYHSSYNEQFF
TRBJ2-7,TRBD1,TRBV7-6,few,TGTGCCAGCAGCTTTGACAGGGGAGGCTCCTACGAGCAGTACTTC,CASSFDRGGSYEQYF
TRBJ1-4,-,TRBV2,-,TGTGCCAGCACAAAGCATGTGGGAGGGGAAAAACTGTTTTTT,CASTKHVGGEKLFF
TRBJ1-2,-,TRBV5-1,-,TGCGCCAGCAGCTTGTGGCCAGGAGGCTACACCTTC,CASSLWPGGYTF
TRBJ1-1,-,TRBV7-3,-,TGTGCCAGCAGCGCCTATCTGAACACTGAAGCTTTCTTT,CASSAYLNTEAFF
TRBJ2-1,TRBD2,TRBV20-1,-,TGCAGTGCTAGACGGACTAGCGGGAGTGTCAGTGAGCAGTTCTTC,CSARRTSGSVSEQFF
TRBJ1-6,-,TRBV19,-,TGTGCCAGTAGTCCACTTTTCGGCCCTAATTCACCCCTCCACTTT,CASSPLFGPNSPLHF
TRBJ1-1,-,TRBV10-3,few,TGTGCCATCAGTGATCCGGGGCTAATGAACACTGAAGCTTTCTTT,CAISDPGLMNTEAFF
TRBJ2-7,TRBD2,TRBV30,-,TGTGCCTGGGTCAGCGGGAGGGCCCCCCGCGAGCAGTACTTC,CAWVSGRAPREQYF
TRBJ2-3,TRBD1,TRBV20-1,-,TGCAGTGCCCGGGGACAGGGGGCAGATACGCAGTATTTT,CSARGQGADTQYF
TRBJ2-1,TRBD2,TRBV10-1,-,TGCGCCAGCGCGGCGGGAGGATACAATGAGCAGTTCTTC,CASAAGGYNEQFF
TRBJ1-1,-,TRBV6-5,-,TGTGCCAGCAGTTTCCGGGAGGCGTACAACACTGAAGCTTTCTTT,CASSFREAYNTEAFF
TRBJ1-2,TRBD1,TRBV30,-,TGTGCCTGGAGGGGACAGGGGGCAAGTGGCTACACCTTC,CAWRGQGASGYTF
TRBJ1-1,TRBD1,TRBV6-1,few,TGTGCCAGCTCCCTTAGGACAGGGATGAACACTGAAGCTTTCTTT,CASSLRTGMNTEAFF
TRBJ2-3,TRBD2,TRBV20-1,-,TGCAGTGCTACAGTCGGGACTAGATTCACAGATACGCAGTATTTT,CSATVGTRFTDTQYF
TRBJ2-1,-,TRBV7-3,-,TGTGCCAGCAGCCCCGATAGTGGCTACCTTTACAATGAGCAGTTCTTC,CASSPDSGYLYNEQFF
TRBJ1-3,TRBD1,TRBV6-1,-,TGTGCCAGCAGTGTCCAAGGGACAGTCTCTGGAAACACCATATATTTT,CASSVQGTVSGNTIYF
TRBJ1-1,-,TRBV27,-,TGTGCCAGCAGCCCAAGGGGGGGGGGGGCTGAAGCTTTCTTT,CASSPRGGGAEAFF
TRBJ1-1,TRBD1,TRBV30,few,TGTGCCTGGAGTAAGGGACAGGGCACTGAAGCTTTCTTT,CAWSKGQGTEAFF
TRBJ2-2,-,TRBV12-3/TRBV12-4,-,TGTGCCAGCAGGTGGGGGGCCGGGGAGCTGTTTTTT,CASRWGAGELFF
TRBJ2-3,-,TRBV27,-,TGTGCCAGCAGTTTACGCCAGGTCCACGACTTGGATACGCAGTATTTT,CASSLRQVHDLDTQYF
TRBJ1-2,-,TRBV15,few,TGTGCCACCAGCAGAGATTTCGGGGGCGTCAACTCCTACACCTTC,CATSRDFGGVNSYTF
TRBJ2-5,TRBD2,TRBV4-2,-,TGTGCCAGCAGCCAAGGGTACGGGGGGGCCCAAGAGACCCAGTACTTC,CASSQGYGGAQETQYF
TRBJ1-1,-,TRBV19,-,TGTGCCAGTAGTACGGGGGGATGGCCTGAAGCTTTCTTT,CASSTGGWPEAFF
TRBJ1-1,TRBD1,TRBV11-2,-,TGTGCCAGCACCCTAGGTGTGGGACAGCTAGCTTTCTTT,CASTLGVGQLAFF
TRBJ1-5,-,TRBV6-1,few,TGTGCCAGCAGTCCCGGACAGCCCCAGCATTTT,CASSPGQPQHF
TRBJ2-5,-,TRBV11-1,few,TGTGCCAGCAGCACCACCCGGGCCCCGGGGGTCCAGTACTTC,CASSTTRAPGVQYF
TRBJ2-2,-,TRBV11-2,-,TGTGCCAGCAGCTTCAGGACTACGAACACCGGGGAGCTGTTTTTT,CASSFRTTNTGELFF
TRBJ2-5,-,TRBV20-1,few,TGCAGTGCTAGAGTTGTAGGACAAGAGACCCAGTACTTC,CSARVVGQETQYF
TRBJ2-5,-,TRBV11-3,few,TGTGCCAGCAGCTCCCCGTTTTATGGAGTCCAAGAGACCCAGTACTTC,CASSSPFYGVQETQYF
TRBJ1-2,-,TRBV12-3/TRBV12-4,-,TGTGCCAGCAGCCCGTCGGGACTCCCTGCTGGCTACACCTTC,CASSPSGLPAGYTF
TRBJ2-3,TRBD2,TRBV6-5,-,TGTGCCAGCAGTTCACCCGGGCTAGCGGGAGGGAGAGATACGCAGTATTTT,CASSSPGLAGGRDTQYF
TRBJ1-5,-,TRBV7-9,-,TGTGCCAGCAGCCGAAGTTCTAGCAATCAGCCCCAGCATTTT,CASSRSSSNQPQHF
TRBJ2-5,TRBD1,TRBV6-5,few,TGTGCCAGCAGTTACGGGGACAGGGCGAGGGAGACCCAGTACTTC,CASSYGDRARETQYF
TRBJ2-2,TRBD2,TRBV19,-,TGTGCCAGTAGTATAGGGGGACTAGCGGGAGGGCCTGTCACCGGGGAGCTGTTTTTT,CASSIGGLAGGPVTGELFF
TRBJ1-2,-,TRBV5-3,-,TGTGCCAGCAGCTCGGAGGGGACCTACACCTTC,CASSSEGTYTF
TRBJ2-1,-,TRBV18,once,TGTGCCAGCTCACCCTGGCAGGGGGGGTACAATGAGCAGTTCTTC,CASSPWQGGYNEQFF
TRBJ2-7,TRBD1,TRBV7-6,few,TGTGCCAGCAGCCCAGGGGGACCTTACGAGCAGTACTTC,CASSPGGPYEQYF
TRBJ2-7,-,TRBV7-9,-,TGTGCCAGCAGCCTCCTCCGGGGGGAGCAGTACTTC,CASSLLRGEQYF
TRBJ1-5,-,TRBV10-1,-,TGCGCCAGCAGTAGGACCCCTAATCAGCCCCAGCATTTT,CASSRTPNQPQHF
TRBJ2-5,TRBD2,TRBV10-2,-,TGCGCCAGCAGTACAGCGGGAGGGGGAGAGACCCAGTACTTC,CASSTAGGGETQYF
TRBJ2-7,TRBD1,TRBV5-1,-,TGCGCCAGCAGCGAAGGAGGGACAGGGGGGCCCTACGAGCAGTACTTC,CASSEGGTGGPYEQYF
TRBJ1-1,-,TRBV11-2,few,TGTGCCAGCAGCTTAGGGGCGACTGAAGCTTTCTTT,CASSLGATEAFF
TRBJ2-3,-,TRBV12-3/TRBV12-4,-,TGTGCCAGCAGTTTTCAGGGGCCAGATACGCAGTATTTT,CASSFQGPDTQYF
TRBJ1-2,-,TRBV9,-,TGTGCCAGCAGCGGGATGACCGCGGGCTACACCTTC,CASSGMTAGYTF